The 2 T cell receptor beta chains presented below share a single source sample, sequenced in a study of shared clonotypes between healthy human individuals. Terminally differentiated effector memory CD45RA+ cells were excluded by CCR7 positive selection of CD45RO-negative cells. The protocol was immunoSEQ multiplex PCR, while the TCRdb copy is restricted to in-frame clones and leaves out a portion. The repertoire has millions of clones, approximately 94% of them found once; the top ten carry roughly 1.1%. Input material: naive CD8+ T cells sorted from blood. The receptors were gathered from a man aged 18-30 years in good health.

This clone was detected only once. The rearrangement joins TRBV6-6 to TRBJ2-5, with D maybe TRBD2 (5 bases). CDR1 and CDR2 (germline): MNHNY, SVGAGI (reference sequence). This CDR3 has 12 residues. Trimming left V 8 bases short and J 5 bases short, with 12 bases between. The CDR3 loop is CASGLATETQYF. CDR3 nucleotides: TGTGCCAGCGGACTCGCGACGGAGACCCAGTACTTC.

CDR3 sequence: CASSEGGAYSPLHF. The CDR3 bases are TGTGCCAGCAGTGAAGGCGGTGCTTACTCACCCCTCCACTTT. The chain links TRBV6-1 to TRBJ1-6; D is ambiguous. With 1 base removed from V and 10 bases from J, the gap between germline ends came to 11 bases. The CDR3 has 14 residues. Germline loops: CDR1 MNHNS, CDR2 SASEGT.